These 15 T cell receptor beta chains came from one sample sequenced in a study of chemoradiotherapy in HPV16-positive cancers. Produced via immunoSEQ multiplex PCR; TCRdb's table is partial and in-frame only. The sample has several thousand clones; less than 90% are singletons. This specimen was acquired from a patient who underwent chemoradiotherapy. These receptors came from a human donor with HPV-associated anogenital cancer.

This rearrangement joins TRBV4-1 to TRBJ2-2; 13 nucleotides line up with TRBD2. With V trimmed by 5 bases and J by 4 bases, 10 bases remained unmatched. The CDR3 consists of 18 residues. Germline-derived CDR1 and CDR2 are MGHRA and YSYEKL. CDR3 coding DNA: TGCGCCAGCAGCGTAACTCCACTAGCGGGGGGGGGCACCGGGGAGCTGTTTTTT. This sequence encodes CASSVTPLAGGGTGELFF.

V gene TRBV27 combines with J gene TRBJ2-7, with D maybe TRBD2 (6 bases). Germline CDR1 reads MNHEY; CDR2 reads SMNVEV (reference sequence). The CDR3 contains 13 residues. V lost 10 bases to trimming and J lost 0 bases, with 13 bases between them. The chain's CDR3 is CATWPGGSYEQYF. DNA for the CDR3: TGTGCCACCTGGCCCGGGGGCTCCTACGAGCAGTACTTC.

The CDR3 protein is CASSQVASLGGNTIYF. As DNA, the CDR3 is TGTGCCAGCAGCCAAGTTGCCAGTCTAGGTGGAAACACCATATATTTT. The rearrangement links TRBV14 to TRBJ1-3; no clear D gene. This CDR3 is built from 16 residues. V was cut by 1 base and J by 3 bases, with 13 bases left in between. Germline V lookup: CDR1 SGHDN, CDR2 FVKESK.

The rearrangement links TRBV11-2 to TRBJ1-4, with D tentatively TRBD1 (5 bases). The CDR3 sequence is 17 residues long. The V gene's germline CDR1 is SGHAT and CDR2 FQNNGV. Trimming left V 4 bases short and J 3 bases short, with 18 bases between. DNA for the CDR3: TGTGCCAGCAGCTCCAAGACACCCGGGACGGCTAATGAAAAACTGTTTTTT. Protein: CASSSKTPGTANEKLFF.

The CDR3 loop reads CASSLSQQEVLSGNTIYF. CDR3 bases: TGTGCCAGCAGCTTATCCCAACAGGAGGTCCTCTCTGGAAACACCATATATTTT. The chain couples TRBV11-2 to TRBJ1-3; D is perhaps TRBD1 (5 bases). The germline CDR1 and CDR2 sequences are SGHAT and FQNNGV. Trimming cost V 2 bases and J 0 bases, with 17 bases left between them. The CDR3 extends over 18 amino acids.

The chain couples TRBV27 to TRBJ1-2, with 7 nucleotides matching TRBD1. After removal of 3 bases from V and 7 bases from J, the junction contained 5 bases not matched to a gene. CDR1 and CDR2 (germline): MNHEY, SMNVEV (reference sequence). The CDR3 consists of 13 residues. The CDR3 is CASSLPGGIGYTF. CDR3 coding DNA: TGTGCCAGCAGTTTGCCAGGGGGAATTGGCTACACCTTC.

The chain links TRBV14 to TRBJ1-2, with D uncertain. Germline lookup yields CDR1 SGHDN and CDR2 FVKESK. V shed 0 bases and J shed 5 bases, with 19 bases lying between them. CDR3 length equals 17 residues. The CDR3 loop is CASSQDWNPLLNYGYTF. CDR3 DNA sequence: TGTGCCAGCAGCCAAGATTGGAACCCCCTCCTCAATTATGGCTACACCTTC.

A single count supports this clone. The chain has TRBV19 and TRBJ2-3; D is possibly TRBD1 or TRBD2 (5 bases each). V lost 10 bases and J lost 4, with 18 bases in between. Germline CDR1 LNHDA, CDR2 SQIVND (reference sequence). The CDR3 spans 14 residues. This CDR3 is CATRHRPGADTQYF. The DNA of the CDR3 is TGTGCCACCCGCCACAGGCCCGGGGCAGATACGCAGTATTTT.

V and J are TRBV5-6 and TRBJ2-7, with a weak D call TRBD1 (6 bases). V was cut by 2 bases and J by 4 bases, with 10 bases left in between. The CDR3 loop spans 13 amino acids. The germline CDR1 and CDR2 sequences are SGHDT and YYEEEE. CDR3 in amino acids: CASSFTGQYEQYF. The CDR3 bases are TGTGCCAGCAGCTTTACAGGGCAATACGAGCAGTACTTC.

This clone was found once. The rearrangement joins TRBV7-9 to TRBJ2-5; 7 bases map to TRBD1. The J call may be mistaken, given a closer DNA end match to TRBJ2-7. This CDR3 contains 15 residues. Germline assignment: CDR1 SEHNR and CDR2 FQNEAQ (reference sequence). The CDR3 nucleotides read TGTGCCAGCAGCTTAGTGACAGGGCTTACCTACGAGCAGTACTTC. This sequence encodes CASSLVTGLTYEQYF.

The rearrangement links TRBV7-8 to TRBJ2-7; no clear D. CDR1 and CDR2 (germline): SGHVS, FQNEAQ. This CDR3 is 14 amino acids long. Trimming cost V 5 bases and J 7 bases, with 18 bases left between them. The CDR3 DNA sequence: TGTGCCAGCAGCCTCCTGCTAGGCTTGGGGGAGCAGTACTTC. Its translation is CASSLLLGLGEQYF.

This rearrangement joins TRBV2 to TRBJ1-1, with 9 bases aligning to TRBD1. Germline V gives CDR1 SNHLY, CDR2 FYNNEI. V lost 4 bases, J lost 1 base, and 10 bases stayed unmatched. The CDR3 sequence is 17 residues long. The CDR3 region is CASSAYRGLGTNTEAFF. Written as DNA, the CDR3 is TGTGCCAGCAGTGCATACAGGGGGCTAGGTACGAACACTGAAGCTTTCTTT.

In this sample, this clone turned up once. The chain couples TRBV6-5 to TRBJ1-2; D is possibly TRBD1 (5 bases). CDR3 length equals 12 residues. The germline gives CDR1 MNHEY, CDR2 SVGAGI. V was cut by 8 bases and J by 7 bases, with 14 bases left in between. CDR3 region: CASFQGRSGYTF. CDR3 nucleotide sequence: TGTGCCAGCTTCCAGGGCCGGTCTGGCTACACCTTC.

The gene calls are TRBV29-1 and TRBJ2-1; TRBD1 agrees at 8 bases. This CDR3 is 14 amino acids long. The V segment lost 3 bases and the J segment 3 bases; nucleotides outside the gene matches: 4. Germline V gene data show CDR1 as SQVTM and CDR2 as ANQGSEA. CDR3: CSVEGTGVYNEQFF. CDR3 nucleotide sequence: TGCAGCGTTGAGGGGACAGGAGTCTACAATGAGCAGTTCTTC.

The genes are TRBV7-9 and TRBJ2-5; the match to TRBD2 covers 13 bases. The junction had 12 bases not matched to a gene; V was cut back by 8 bases and J by 0 bases. The CDR3 has 18 amino acids. Germline V gives CDR1 SEHNR, CDR2 FQNEAQ (reference sequence). CDR3 region: CASSGGLAGRYYQETQYF. The CDR3 bases are TGTGCCAGCTCTGGGGGACTAGCGGGACGATACTACCAAGAGACCCAGTACTTC.